A single sample gave rise to the 7 T cell receptor beta chains below, sequenced in a study of T cells in Graves' hyperthyroidism and ophthalmopathy. RNA transcripts provided the source from which TCR beta CDR3 regions were amplified. The HTBI primer set served for first-round RT-PCR of the TCR CDR3. TCRdb called the multiplex PCR reads again in MiXCR, with one record for every CDR3 protein. The sample has around 420,000 distinct CDR3 sequences, around 16% seen once. Sequencing was performed on blood. The receptor source for this set is a woman aged 18-29 years with Graves' hyperthyroidism.

This clonotype was seen ten or more times. J is TRBJ1-6 and V is TRBV11-2; D is perhaps TRBD1 (5 bases). V was clipped by 7 bases and J by 8 bases, with 15 bases between them. The CDR3 length is 14 residues. Germline loops: CDR1 SGHAT, CDR2 FQNNGV. The CDR3 sequence is CASTPPGDYSPLHF. Written as DNA, the CDR3 is TGTGCCAGCACACCCCCGGGGGACTATTCACCCCTCCACTTT.

This clonotype came up a few times. The V gene is TRBV5-1, the J gene TRBJ2-2; TRBD1 is a possible D gene (5 bases). Trimming left V 7 bases short and J 3 bases short, with 19 bases between. The germline CDR1 and CDR2 sequences are SGHRS and YFSETQ. CDR3 length: 16 amino acids. CDR3 sequence reads: CASGASWGADTGELFF. For the CDR3, the DNA is TGCGCCAGCGGGGCTTCGTGGGGCGCGGACACCGGGGAGCTGTTTTTT.

This clonotype was recorded many times. This chain joins TRBV28 and TRBJ2-5; TRBD2 agrees at 8 bases. Germline V CDR1 and CDR2: MDHEN, SYDVKM. This CDR3 spans 14 amino acids. With 1 base clipped from V and 5 bases from J, the junction kept 3 bases outside the gene matches. In nucleotides, the CDR3 is TGTGCCAGCAGTTTATTGGGACTAGAGGAGACCCAGTACTTC. Its protein product is CASSLLGLEETQYF.

The chain joins TRBV4-2 to TRBJ1-3; D possibly corresponds to TRBD1 (5 bases). V was shortened by 4 bases and J by 7 bases, with 17 bases between the two germline ends. The CDR3 sequence is 15 residues long. Germline CDR1 is LGHNA and CDR2 is YNFKEQ. The CDR3 nucleotides are TGTGCCAGCAGCCTGACCCGGGGGGGGATGAACACCATATATTTT. This gives the protein CASSLTRGGMNTIYF.

This clonotype was counted between two and nine times. V and J are TRBV9 and TRBJ2-5, with 7 positions matching TRBD2. V trimming: 4 bases; J trimming: 5 bases; junction bases outside the gene matches: 8. Per germline, CDR1 SGDLS and CDR2 YYNGEE. The CDR3 spans 14 residues. The CDR3 nucleotides read TGTGCCAGCAGCCCAAGGACTAGGGAGGAGACCCAGTACTTC. It specifies CASSPRTREETQYF.

This clonotype was observed a handful of times. The chain links TRBV5-6 to TRBJ2-4; D possibly uses TRBD1 or TRBD2 (5 bases each). The CDR3 runs to 14 residues. The germline V and J ends were trimmed by 2 bases and 6 bases, with 12 bases remaining between them. From germline, CDR1 is SGHDT and CDR2 YYEEEE. CDR3 nucleotides: TGTGCCAGCAGCTTTGGGGGAATCGGAAACATTCAGTACTTC. This encodes CASSFGGIGNIQYF.

The J gene is TRBJ2-4, the V gene TRBV6-2 or TRBV6-3; TRBD2 agrees at 14 bases. CDR3 length equals 13 residues. Losses at the gene ends were 6 bases for V and 13 bases for J; bases not matched to a gene: 5. Germline CDR1 is MNHEY and CDR2 is SVGEGT. The CDR3 loop reads CASSTTSGRAQYF. The CDR3 DNA reads TGTGCCAGCAGCACGACTAGCGGGAGGGCACAGTACTTC.